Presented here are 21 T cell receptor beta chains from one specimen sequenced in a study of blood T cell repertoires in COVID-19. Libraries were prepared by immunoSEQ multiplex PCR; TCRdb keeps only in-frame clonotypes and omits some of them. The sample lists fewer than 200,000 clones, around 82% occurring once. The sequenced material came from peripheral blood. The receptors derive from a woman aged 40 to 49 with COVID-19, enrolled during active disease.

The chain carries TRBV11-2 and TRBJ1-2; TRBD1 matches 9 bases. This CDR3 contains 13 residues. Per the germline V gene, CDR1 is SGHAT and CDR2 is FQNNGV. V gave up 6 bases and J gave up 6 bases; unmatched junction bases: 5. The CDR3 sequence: CASSFDRGDGYTF. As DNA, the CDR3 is TGTGCCAGCAGTTTCGACAGGGGGGATGGCTACACCTTC.

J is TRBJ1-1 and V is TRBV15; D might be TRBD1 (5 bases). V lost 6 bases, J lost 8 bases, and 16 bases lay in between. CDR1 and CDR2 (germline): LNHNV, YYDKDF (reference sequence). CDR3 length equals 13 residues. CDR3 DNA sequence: TGTGCCACCAGTTTGGGGCCTGCTAGGGAAGCTTTCTTT. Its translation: CATSLGPAREAFF.

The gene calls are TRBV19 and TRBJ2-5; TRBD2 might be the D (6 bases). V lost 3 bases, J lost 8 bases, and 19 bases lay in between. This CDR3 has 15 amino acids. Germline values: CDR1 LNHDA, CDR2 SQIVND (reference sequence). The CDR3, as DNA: TGTGCCAGTAGTATCGTCGGGGGTGTGGGGTTCACCCAGTACTTC. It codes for CASSIVGGVGFTQYF.

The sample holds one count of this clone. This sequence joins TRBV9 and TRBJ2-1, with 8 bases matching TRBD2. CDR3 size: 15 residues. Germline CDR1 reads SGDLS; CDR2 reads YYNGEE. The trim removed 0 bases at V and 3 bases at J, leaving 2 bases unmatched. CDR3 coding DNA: TGTGCCAGCAGCGTAGGCGGGGGGCACTACAATGAGCAGTTCTTC. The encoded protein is CASSVGGGHYNEQFF.

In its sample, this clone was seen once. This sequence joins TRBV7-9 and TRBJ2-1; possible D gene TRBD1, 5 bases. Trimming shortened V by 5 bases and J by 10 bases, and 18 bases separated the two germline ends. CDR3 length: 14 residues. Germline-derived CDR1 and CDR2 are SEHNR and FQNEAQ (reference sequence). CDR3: CASSTREKFEEQFF. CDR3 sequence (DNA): TGTGCCAGCAGCACCAGGGAAAAATTTGAGGAGCAGTTCTTC.

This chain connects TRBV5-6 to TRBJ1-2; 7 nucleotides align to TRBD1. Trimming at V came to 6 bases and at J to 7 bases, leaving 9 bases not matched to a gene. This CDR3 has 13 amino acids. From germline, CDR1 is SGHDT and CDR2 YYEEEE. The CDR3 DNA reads TGTGCCAGCAACCCATCAAGGACAGGTGGCTACACCTTC. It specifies CASNPSRTGGYTF.

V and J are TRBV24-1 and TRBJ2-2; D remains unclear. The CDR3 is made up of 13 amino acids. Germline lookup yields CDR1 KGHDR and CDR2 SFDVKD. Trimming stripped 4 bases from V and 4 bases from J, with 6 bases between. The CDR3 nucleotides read TGTGCCACCAGTGAACGGGTCACCGGGGAGCTGTTTTTT. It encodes CATSERVTGELFF.

Here the CDR3 DNA reads TGCGCCAGCAGGTCAACTGGTGGCTACACCTTC. This sequence encodes CASRSTGGYTF. The chain is built from TRBV4-1 and TRBJ1-2, with unresolved D. CDR3 length: 11 residues. V was trimmed by 6 bases and J by 7 bases, leaving 9 bases between them. Germline V gene lookup returns CDR1 MGHRA and CDR2 YSYEKL.

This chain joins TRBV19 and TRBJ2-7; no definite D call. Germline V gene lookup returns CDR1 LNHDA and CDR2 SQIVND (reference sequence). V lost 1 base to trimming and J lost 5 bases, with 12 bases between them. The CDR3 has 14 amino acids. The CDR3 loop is CASSIGAGTHEQYF. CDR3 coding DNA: TGTGCCAGTAGTATAGGTGCAGGAACCCACGAGCAGTACTTC.

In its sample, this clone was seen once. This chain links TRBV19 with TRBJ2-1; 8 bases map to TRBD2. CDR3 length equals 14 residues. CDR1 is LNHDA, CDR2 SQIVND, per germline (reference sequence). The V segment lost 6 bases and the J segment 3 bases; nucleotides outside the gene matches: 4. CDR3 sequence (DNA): TGTGCCAGTAGCGGGCTAGCGGGCTACAATGAGCAGTTCTTC. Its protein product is CASSGLAGYNEQFF.

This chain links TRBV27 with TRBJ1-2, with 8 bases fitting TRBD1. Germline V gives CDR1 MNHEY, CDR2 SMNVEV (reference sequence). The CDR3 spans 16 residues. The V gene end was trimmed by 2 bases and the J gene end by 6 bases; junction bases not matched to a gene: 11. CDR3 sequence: CASSLILDRGFNGYTF. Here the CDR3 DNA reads TGTGCCAGCAGTTTAATCCTCGACAGGGGCTTTAATGGCTACACCTTC.

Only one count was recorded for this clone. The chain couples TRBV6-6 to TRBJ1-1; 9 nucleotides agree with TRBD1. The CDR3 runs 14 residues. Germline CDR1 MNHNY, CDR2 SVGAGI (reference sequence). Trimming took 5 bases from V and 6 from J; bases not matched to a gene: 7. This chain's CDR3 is CASSNGDRDSEAFF. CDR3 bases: TGTGCCAGCAGTAACGGGGACAGGGATTCTGAAGCTTTCTTT.

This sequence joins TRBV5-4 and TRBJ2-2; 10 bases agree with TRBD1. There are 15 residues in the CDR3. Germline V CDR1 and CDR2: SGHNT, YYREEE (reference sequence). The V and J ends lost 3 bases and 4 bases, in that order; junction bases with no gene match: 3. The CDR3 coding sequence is TGTGCCAGCAGCTCTTGGACAGGGGGCACCGGGGAGCTGTTTTTT. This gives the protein CASSSWTGGTGELFF.

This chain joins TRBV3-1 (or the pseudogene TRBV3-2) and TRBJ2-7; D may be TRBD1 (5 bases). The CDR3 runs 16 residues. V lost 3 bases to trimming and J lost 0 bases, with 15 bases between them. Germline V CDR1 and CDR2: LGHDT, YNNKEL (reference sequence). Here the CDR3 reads CASSHPAGPSSYEQYF. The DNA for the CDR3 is TGTGCCAGCAGCCACCCGGCAGGGCCGAGCTCCTACGAGCAGTACTTC.

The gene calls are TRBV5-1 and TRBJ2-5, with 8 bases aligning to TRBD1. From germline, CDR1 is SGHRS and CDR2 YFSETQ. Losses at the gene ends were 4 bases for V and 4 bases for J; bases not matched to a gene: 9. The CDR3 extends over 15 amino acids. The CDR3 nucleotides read TGCGCCAGCAGCCTAACACGGACAGGGTTAGAGACCCAGTACTTC. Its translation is CASSLTRTGLETQYF.

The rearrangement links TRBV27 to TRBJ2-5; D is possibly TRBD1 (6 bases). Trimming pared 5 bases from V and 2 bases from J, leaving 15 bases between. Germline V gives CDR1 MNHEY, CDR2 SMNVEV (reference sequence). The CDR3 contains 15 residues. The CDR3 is CASSPRLGQQETQYF. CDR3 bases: TGTGCCAGCAGTCCCCGTCTCGGACAGCAAGAGACCCAGTACTTC.

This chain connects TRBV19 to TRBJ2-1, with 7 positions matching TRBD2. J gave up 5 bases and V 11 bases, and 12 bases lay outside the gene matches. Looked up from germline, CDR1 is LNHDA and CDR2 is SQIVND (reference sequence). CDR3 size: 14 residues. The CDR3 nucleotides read TGTGCCTCAAACGGGAGGCTCGGGGACAATGAGCAGTTCTTC. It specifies CASNGRLGDNEQFF.

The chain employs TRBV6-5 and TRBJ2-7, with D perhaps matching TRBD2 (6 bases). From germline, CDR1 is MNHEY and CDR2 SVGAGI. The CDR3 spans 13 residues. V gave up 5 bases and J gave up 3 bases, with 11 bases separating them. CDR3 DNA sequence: TGTGCCAGCAGTCGGGCGGGGAGCTACGAGCAGTACTTC. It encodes CASSRAGSYEQYF.

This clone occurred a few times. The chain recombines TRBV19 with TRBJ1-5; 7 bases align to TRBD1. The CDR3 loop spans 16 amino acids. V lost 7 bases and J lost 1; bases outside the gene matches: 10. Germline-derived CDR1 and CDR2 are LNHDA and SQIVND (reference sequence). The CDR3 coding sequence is TGTGCCAGTAAGTACCAATCGGACAGGAGCAATCAGCCCCAGCATTTT. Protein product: CASKYQSDRSNQPQHF.

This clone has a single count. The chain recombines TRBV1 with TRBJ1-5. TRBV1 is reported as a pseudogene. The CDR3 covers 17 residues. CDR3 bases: TGCACCAGCAGCCAAGGTGGGGGAGGGCGTGAGAATCAGCCCCAGCATTTT. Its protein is CTSSQGGGGRENQPQHF.

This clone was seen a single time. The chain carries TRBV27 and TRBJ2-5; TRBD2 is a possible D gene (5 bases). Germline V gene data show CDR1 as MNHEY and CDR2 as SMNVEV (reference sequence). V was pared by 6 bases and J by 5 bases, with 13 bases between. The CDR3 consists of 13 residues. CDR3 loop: CASRPSGWETQYF. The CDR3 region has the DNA TGTGCCAGCAGACCTTCGGGGTGGGAGACCCAGTACTTC.